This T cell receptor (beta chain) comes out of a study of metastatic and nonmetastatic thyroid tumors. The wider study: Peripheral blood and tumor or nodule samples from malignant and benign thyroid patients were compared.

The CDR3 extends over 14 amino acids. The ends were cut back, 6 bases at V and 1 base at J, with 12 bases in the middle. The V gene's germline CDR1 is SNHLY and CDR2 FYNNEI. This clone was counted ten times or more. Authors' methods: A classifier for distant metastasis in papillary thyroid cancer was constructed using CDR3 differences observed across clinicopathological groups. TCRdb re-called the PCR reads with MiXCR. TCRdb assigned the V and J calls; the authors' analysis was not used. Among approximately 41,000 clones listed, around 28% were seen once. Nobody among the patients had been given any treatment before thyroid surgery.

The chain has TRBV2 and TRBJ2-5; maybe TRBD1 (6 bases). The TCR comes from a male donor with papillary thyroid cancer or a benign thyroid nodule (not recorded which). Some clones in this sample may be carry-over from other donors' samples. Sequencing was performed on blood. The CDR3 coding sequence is TGTGCCAGCAGGATCAGGGGACCCCAAGAGACCCAGTACTTC. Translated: CASRIRGPQETQYF.